These 4 T cell receptor beta chains came from one sample sequenced in a study of T cells in Graves' hyperthyroidism and ophthalmopathy. RNA transcripts provided the source from which TCR beta CDR3 regions were amplified. When the TCR CDR3 underwent first-round RT-PCR, the HTBI primer set was used. MiXCR, applied by TCRdb to the multiplex PCR reads, yields one record per CDR3 protein. The data show hundreds of thousands of distinct CDR3 sequences, roughly 19% seen once. The sequenced material came from blood. These receptors were taken from a man aged 45-60 years with Graves' ophthalmopathy.

This clonotype has only a few counts. The V gene is TRBV4-1, the J gene TRBJ2-3, with a tentative D call TRBD2 (5 bases). The CDR3 runs 13 residues. The V end lost 10 bases, the J end lost 1 base, and 12 bases lay between the germline ends. Germline V gene sequence: CDR1 MGHRA, CDR2 YSYEKL. CDR3 amino acids: CATSSGGTDTQYF. The DNA of the CDR3 is TGCGCCACTTCCTCCGGGGGCACAGATACGCAGTATTTT.

V gene TRBV9 combines with J gene TRBJ1-6; D perhaps matches TRBD1 (5 bases). The CDR3 spans 14 residues. V was clipped by 1 base and J by 6 bases, with 8 bases between them. Germline CDR1 SGDLS, CDR2 YYNGEE. CDR3 nucleotide sequence: TGTGCCAGCAGCGTATCGACAGTTAATTCACCCCTCCACTTT. Encoded protein: CASSVSTVNSPLHF.

In its sample, this clonotype was seen a few times. This chain links TRBV19 with TRBJ2-1; D possibly corresponds to TRBD1 (5 bases). V lost 5 bases and J lost 4, with 12 bases in between. The CDR3 runs 14 residues. Germline V lookup: CDR1 LNHDA, CDR2 SQIVND (reference sequence). The CDR3 loop is CASSAGQLYNEQFF. DNA of the CDR3: TGTGCCAGTAGTGCTGGACAACTGTACAATGAGCAGTTCTTC.

This clonotype appeared many times. The chain recombines TRBV11-3 with TRBJ1-6, with 7 bases identical to TRBD1. Germline CDR1 SGHNT, CDR2 YENEEA. CDR3 length: 14 amino acids. J gave up 10 bases and V 5 bases, and 8 bases lay outside the gene matches. DNA of the CDR3: TGTGCCAGCAGCCTCGGGGACAGTAAATCACCCCTCCACTTT. This gives the protein CASSLGDSKSPLHF.